The clone carrying this T cell receptor (beta chain) has just one count. Antigen: not known. This sample is part of a study of T cell responses to AZD1222 COVID-19 vaccine. Study-wide results and caveats: Vaccine-associated CD4 TCRs ranged over spike, dominating at 160-218 and 743-854. Donors were chiefly white British, with a greater number of females, and clonal diversity was perhaps underestimated. A rise in Spike-specific TCR breadth and depth followed two AZD1222 doses. Variant regions that are unmutated are reportedly the target of nearly half of spike-specific TCRs.

Produced via immunoSEQ multiplex PCR; TCRdb's table is partial and in-frame only. Of 180,000 or so clones in the sample, around 95% were seen once. Trimming took off 6 bases at V and 3 bases at J, with 21 bases between the two ends. Per germline, CDR1 SNHLY and CDR2 FYNNEI. The CDR3 totals 16 residues. V gene TRBV2 combines with J gene TRBJ2-7, with a tentative D call TRBD1 (6 bases). This clonotype originated in an adult in good health. This specimen was peripheral blood, taken on day 0 of AZD1222 vaccination. The CDR3: CASSGIGQFFIYEQYF. The DNA of the CDR3 is TGTGCCAGCAGCGGGATTGGACAGTTTTTTATCTACGAGCAGTACTTC.